These 10 T cell receptor beta chains came from one sample sequenced in a study of cytomegalovirus exposure and HLA in healthy donors. PCR primers comprised 60 Vbeta and 13 Jbeta primers. Profiled with immunoSEQ multiplex PCR; TCRdb holds only in-frame clones, not every one. In the table there are 100,000 or so clones, about three quarters of which are singletons. The sequenced material came from PBMCs. The receptor source for this set is a woman aged 40 to 50 in good health and CMV-seropositive.

This clone was counted a single time. The rearrangement joins TRBV7-8 to TRBJ1-5; TRBD1 matches 9 bases. This CDR3 contains 16 residues. Trimming took 1 base from V and 6 from J; bases not matched to a gene: 7. The germline gives CDR1 SGHVS, CDR2 FQNEAQ. The CDR3 bases are TGTGCCAGCAGCTTAGTAATGGGACAGGGAGGTCAGCCCCAGCATTTT. As protein: CASSLVMGQGGQPQHF.

V usage is TRBV18 and J usage is TRBJ2-7; TRBD1 agrees at 8 bases. This CDR3 is built from 15 residues. The V segment lost 2 bases and the J segment 6 bases; nucleotides outside the gene matches: 9. Germline lookup yields CDR1 KGHSH and CDR2 LQKENI. CDR3 nucleotides: TGTGCCAGCTCACCAAACGGACAGGGATTTAGCGAGCAGTACTTC. This translates into CASSPNGQGFSEQYF.

The chain employs TRBV27 and TRBJ1-2; 10 nucleotides agree with TRBD1. The length of the CDR3 is 16 residues. V was clipped by 5 bases and J by 4 bases; unmatched bases: 10. CDR1 MNHEY and CDR2 SMNVEV come from the germline V gene (reference sequence). The CDR3 nucleotides read TGTGCCAGCAGTACGACATGGACAGGGGGGTCCTATGGCTACACCTTC. Protein product: CASSTTWTGGSYGYTF.

The chain links TRBV11-2 to TRBJ1-1, with D perhaps TRBD1 (5 bases). Germline-derived CDR1 and CDR2 are SGHAT and FQNNGV. The CDR3 extends over 14 amino acids. The V end lost 5 bases, the J end lost 5 bases, and 15 bases lay between the germline ends. The CDR3 DNA reads TGTGCCAGCAGCCCCTGGAGGGGTAAGACTGAAGCTTTCTTT. It specifies CASSPWRGKTEAFF.

V and J are TRBV4-1 and TRBJ2-3, with D perhaps matching TRBD1 (6 bases). This CDR3 contains 14 residues. Trimming cost V 1 base and J 5 bases, with 10 bases left between them. CDR1 MGHRA and CDR2 YSYEKL come from the germline V gene. This chain's CDR3 is CASSQVLRGDTQYF. The DNA for the CDR3 is TGCGCCAGCAGCCAAGTTCTCAGGGGAGATACGCAGTATTTT.

The genes are TRBV5-8 and TRBJ2-5; D might be TRBD2 (5 bases). CDR3 size: 15 residues. Deletions cut 7 bases from V and 11 bases from J, with 27 bases between. Germline CDR1 and CDR2: SGHTS and YDEGEE. CDR3 region: CASAPSRVILREQYF. CDR3 DNA: TGTGCCAGCGCCCCCTCGAGGGTTATCCTAAGGGAGCAGTACTTC.

This sequence joins TRBV6-9 and TRBJ1-2, with D possibly matching TRBD1 (6 bases). The CDR3 is 13 amino acids. Germline V gene lookup returns CDR1 MNHGY and CDR2 SVAAGI. Trimming took off 4 bases at V and 3 bases at J, with 9 bases between the two ends. The CDR3 sequence: CASSSPGDYGYTF. In DNA form, the CDR3 reads TGTGCCAGCAGTTCGCCAGGGGACTATGGCTACACCTTC.

CDR3 in DNA: TGTGCCAGCAGCTTGGATAACAGGGGAACCTCACCCCTCCACTTT. It encodes CASSLDNRGTSPLHF. The chain joins TRBV5-5 to TRBJ1-6; 7 positions agree with TRBD1. Germline V gives CDR1 SGHKS, CDR2 YYEKEE (reference sequence). The CDR3 sequence is 15 residues long. J gave up 10 bases and V 0 bases, and 7 bases lay outside the gene matches.

Remarks on this clone: The junction and the germline gene differ at one end; a read error may be behind it. The rearrangement uses TRBV7-7 and TRBJ2-3, with 12 nucleotides matching TRBD2. The CDR3 covers 17 residues. CDR1 and CDR2 from the germline V gene are SSHAT and FNYEAQ (reference sequence). The CDR3 DNA reads as TGTGCTAGCAGCTTAGGGGTTCCTAGCGGGGGGGCAAGTACGCAGTATTTT. Translated: CASSLGVPSGGASTQYF. Drawing the rest from reference TRBV7-7 and TRBJ2-3, the complete variable domain is GAGVSQSPRYKVTKRGQDVTLRCDPISSHATLYWYQQALGQGPEFLTYFNYEAQPDKSGLPSDRFSAERPEGSISTLTIQRTEQRDSAMYRCASSLGVPSGGASTQYFGPGTRLTVL.

This chain links TRBV11-2 with TRBJ2-7; possibly TRBD2 for D (5 bases). CDR3 length: 18 residues. The V end was cut by 0 bases, the J end by 6 bases, with 24 bases between. CDR1 is SGHAT, CDR2 FQNNGV, per germline. The CDR3 sequence: CASSLERMSGSGSGEQYF. DNA for the CDR3: TGTGCCAGCAGCTTAGAGAGGATGTCGGGATCTGGTTCCGGCGAGCAGTACTTC.